Listed here is a single TCR beta chain. Antigen: not known. The CDR3 has 12 amino acids. The germline V gene has CDR1 DFQATT and CDR2 SNEGSKA (reference sequence). TCRdb reprocessed the 5' RACE reads, keeping one entry per CDR3 protein, no DNA. In total, the table holds roughly 330,000 distinct CDR3 sequences. The sample originates from a study of monozygotic twins with inflammatory bowel disease. General study points: No discrimination was achieved between different T cell subtypes. Fewer shared clonotypes with others were found in IBD patients than in healthy twins, especially with disease activity. Treatment differences in immunosuppression may have added variability to the repertoires of patients.

The sequenced sample consisted of blood. This chain uses TRBV20-1 with TRBJ2-7; TCRdb gives TRBD1 as the D gene, but with no DNA this cannot be confirmed. The sequence came from a human donor with ulcerative colitis or Crohn's disease, or a healthy co-twin of an affected twin (not recorded which). CDR3 sequence reads: CSASGGTYEQYF.